The 18 T cell receptor beta chains listed next were all sequenced from one sample in a study of early T cells in non-severe SARS-CoV-2 infection. In TCRdb, the 5' RACE reads were re-called with MiXCR into one record per CDR3 protein. The sample shows tens of thousands of distinct CDR3 sequences, under 15% of them seen only once. The sequencing input was whole blood. All receptors derive from an adult who was a healthcare worker with PCR-confirmed SARS-CoV-2 infection or an uninfected control (not recorded which).

This clonotype has ten or more counts. The genes are TRBV3-1 and TRBJ2-5; D may be TRBD1 (6 bases). Trimming shortened V by 1 base and J by 1 base, and 10 bases separated the two germline ends. The CDR3 runs to 15 residues. The V gene's germline CDR1 is LGHDT and CDR2 YNNKEL (reference sequence). The DNA for the CDR3 is TGTGCCAGCAGCCAAGTGGGACACTCCCAAGAGACCCAGTACTTC. As protein: CASSQVGHSQETQYF.

This clonotype has at least ten counts. The genes are TRBV27 and TRBJ2-3; a possible D gene is TRBD1 (5 bases). The germline gives CDR1 MNHEY, CDR2 SMNVEV (reference sequence). The CDR3 is 14 amino acids. The V end lost 6 bases, the J end lost 2 bases, and 12 bases lay between the germline ends. This chain's CDR3 is CASRTAGHTDTQYF. CDR3 DNA: TGTGCCAGCAGAACGGCAGGGCACACAGATACGCAGTATTTT.

The rearrangement uses TRBV28 and TRBJ2-7; TRBD2 matches at 8 bases. The V gene end was trimmed by 4 bases and the J gene end by 7 bases; junction bases not matched to a gene: 9. Germline V gene sequence: CDR1 MDHEN, CDR2 SYDVKM. This CDR3 has 14 residues. The CDR3 spells CASSSAGTRREQYF. CDR3 DNA sequence: TGTGCCAGCAGTTCAGCCGGGACTAGGAGGGAGCAGTACTTC.

This clonotype was recorded many times. This chain's CDR3 is CASSINRDPPSPLHF. The DNA of the CDR3 is TGTGCCAGTAGTATTAACCGGGACCCACCGTCACCCCTCCACTTT. This chain uses TRBV19 with TRBJ1-6; a weak D match, TRBD1 (5 bases). This CDR3 is built from 15 residues. V lost 3 bases, J lost 10 bases, and 16 bases lay in between. The germline V gene has CDR1 LNHDA and CDR2 SQIVND (reference sequence).

The chain's CDR3 is CASSLQTGQETQYF. Written as DNA, the CDR3 is TGTGCCAGCAGCTTGCAGACAGGACAAGAGACCCAGTACTTC. The genes are TRBV5-4 and TRBJ2-5, with D possibly being TRBD1 (6 bases). This CDR3 spans 14 amino acids. V was trimmed by 1 base and J by 2 bases, leaving 9 bases between them. Germline CDR1 and CDR2: SGHNT and YYREEE (reference sequence).

This clonotype was recorded many times. The V call is TRBV29-1, the J call TRBJ2-1; no clear D. The ends were cut back, 3 bases at V and 7 bases at J, with 7 bases in the middle. The CDR3 loop spans 11 amino acids. Germline V gene lookup returns CDR1 SQVTM and CDR2 ANQGSEA. In DNA, the CDR3 is TGCAGCGTTGACCCAGAGAATGAGCAGTTCTTC. The encoded protein is CSVDPENEQFF.

This clonotype was picked up many times. The V and J genes are TRBV7-2 and TRBJ2-1; D is perhaps TRBD1 (6 bases). The germline V gene has CDR1 SGHTA and CDR2 FQGNSA. The CDR3 sequence is 18 residues long. V was trimmed by 4 bases and J by 0 bases, leaving 19 bases between them. The CDR3 here is CASSSLPHRESSYNEQFF. The CDR3, as DNA: TGTGCCAGCAGCTCTTTACCGCACAGGGAAAGCTCCTACAATGAGCAGTTCTTC.

Ten or more counts support this clonotype. This chain joins TRBV28 and TRBJ2-1, with a tentative D call TRBD2 (5 bases). Germline CDR1 and CDR2: MDHEN and SYDVKM. This CDR3 has 12 residues. Trimming pared 1 base from V and 9 bases from J, leaving 7 bases between. CDR3 sequence reads: CASSLYAGEQFF. The CDR3 coding sequence is TGTGCCAGCAGTTTATACGCGGGTGAGCAGTTCTTC.

This clonotype was observed many times. The V and J genes are TRBV9 and TRBJ2-2; no clear D gene. The CDR3 is 14 amino acids. Germline V CDR1 and CDR2: SGDLS, YYNGEE. Trimming removed 3 bases from V and 5 bases from J, with 11 bases in between. The CDR3 coding sequence is TGTGCCAGCAGCGCTCGGACGGAAACCGGGGAGCTGTTTTTT. Amino acid sequence: CASSARTETGELFF.

This clonotype was seen many times. The chain recombines TRBV7-9 with TRBJ2-7; 10 positions agree with TRBD1. The CDR3 contains 17 residues. Germline CDR1 is SEHNR and CDR2 is FQNEAQ (reference sequence). Trimming at V came to 4 bases and at J to 4 bases, leaving 13 bases not matched to a gene. The CDR3 DNA is TGTGCCAGCAGCTCCGACAGGGGGCAATTCCCCGTTTACGAGCAGTACTTC. Translation: CASSSDRGQFPVYEQYF. Full variable domain (remainder filled in from reference TRBV7-9 and TRBJ2-7): DTGVSQNPRHKITKRGQNVTFRCDPISEHNRLYWYRQTLGQGPEFLTYFQNEAQLEKSRLLSDRFSAERPKGSFSTLEIQRTEQGDSAMYLCASSSDRGQFPVYEQYFGPGTRLTVT.

This clonotype was seen many times. The CDR3 DNA reads TGCAGTGCTAGAGATCGCCTAGCGGGGGGTTTCTCCTACAATGAGCAGTTCTTC. Translation gives CSARDRLAGGFSYNEQFF. This chain connects TRBV20-1 to TRBJ2-1; 11 bases map to TRBD2. Trimming cost V 0 bases and J 0 bases; bases outside gene matches: 7. The V gene's germline CDR1 is DFQATT and CDR2 SNEGSKA (reference sequence). The CDR3 covers 18 residues.

This clonotype was recorded many times. CDR3 amino acids: CASTWGNEQFF. The DNA for the CDR3 is TGTGCCAGCACCTGGGGCAATGAGCAGTTCTTC. The genes are TRBV12-3 or TRBV12-4 and TRBJ2-1, with D uncertain. Trimming cost V 7 bases and J 6 bases, with 7 bases left between them. The CDR3 consists of 11 residues.

This clonotype was seen repeatedly, ten times or more. The chain combines TRBV28 with TRBJ1-1; 7 nucleotides match TRBD1. CDR3 length: 14 amino acids. CDR1 and CDR2 from the germline V gene are MDHEN and SYDVKM. After removal of 9 bases from V and 5 bases from J, the junction contained 12 bases not matched to a gene. The CDR3: CASTEGARGTEAFF. CDR3 DNA: TGTGCCAGTACCGAGGGGGCGCGGGGGACTGAAGCTTTCTTT.

This clonotype is medium-sized (0.01 to 0.1%) in the sample. The chain carries TRBV5-5 and TRBJ2-3; TRBD2 agrees at 10 bases. The length of the CDR3 is 17 residues. V shed 4 bases and J 2 bases; nucleotides not matched to a gene: 10. Germline V gives CDR1 SGHKS, CDR2 YYEKEE (reference sequence). As DNA, the CDR3 is TGTGCCAGCAGCCCAGGACTAGCGGAAACTCTCACAGATACGCAGTATTTT. This translates into CASSPGLAETLTDTQYF.

This clonotype was found many times. The chain recombines TRBV20-1 with TRBJ2-3, with D maybe TRBD2 (6 bases). The V and J ends lost 4 bases and 0 bases respectively, with 11 bases between them. Germline V gives CDR1 DFQATT, CDR2 SNEGSKA (reference sequence). CDR3 length: 14 amino acids. CDR3 in amino acids: CSATPGLSTDTQYF. The CDR3 DNA reads TGCAGTGCTACCCCGGGACTGAGCACAGATACGCAGTATTTT.

The sample holds many counts of this clonotype. The rearrangement links TRBV6-5 to TRBJ1-4, with 7 bases that match TRBD1. The J segment lost 5 bases and the V segment lost 2 bases, leaving 5 bases of the junction unmatched. Germline CDR1 reads MNHEY; CDR2 reads SVGAGI. CDR3 length: 15 residues. CDR3 loop: CASSYSEQGNEKLFF. The CDR3 DNA follows: TGTGCCAGCAGTTACAGTGAACAGGGGAATGAAAAACTGTTTTTT.

This clonotype was recorded at least ten times. J is TRBJ1-1 and V is TRBV29-1; D call uncertain. In germline, CDR1 is SQVTM, CDR2 ANQGSEA. The CDR3 is 14 amino acids. V dropped 1 base and J dropped 1 base, with 10 bases sitting between them. This CDR3 reads CSVEVGRPNTEAFF. The CDR3 DNA is TGCAGCGTTGAAGTCGGCCGCCCGAACACTGAAGCTTTCTTT.

This clonotype was seen at least ten times. V and J are TRBV6-6 and TRBJ2-7, with D possibly being TRBD2 (6 bases). The germline V gene encodes CDR1 MNHNY and CDR2 SVGAGI (reference sequence). The CDR3 has 13 amino acids. The germline V and J ends were trimmed by 1 base and 5 bases, with 9 bases remaining between them. CDR3 protein: CASSYYWGDEQYF. DNA of the CDR3: TGTGCCAGCAGTTACTATTGGGGGGACGAGCAGTACTTC.